This TCR beta chain is drawn from a study of metastatic and nonmetastatic thyroid tumors. Study-wide context: From malignant and benign thyroid patients, repertoires in blood and in tumor or nodule tissue were compared. The study's findings and limits: In both blood and tumor samples, TCR beta diversity was reported significantly higher for malignant than benign nodules.

This clone was found many times. Its matching antigen is unknown. V shed 0 bases and J 6 bases; nucleotides not matched to a gene: 4. CDR3 length: 15 residues. Germline V gene sequence: CDR1 SGHRS, CDR2 YFSETQ. Thyroid surgery was preceded by no treatment in any patient. The authors' processing: The study took CDR3 differences across clinicopathological groups and made a distant-metastasis classifier for papillary thyroid cancer from them. With MiXCR, TCRdb reprocessed the PCR reads. The V and J calls follow TCRdb's processing rather than the paper's. The table has 40,000 to 55,000 clones, roughly a sixth seen once.

The sample was blood. The TCR originated in a female donor with papillary thyroid cancer or a benign thyroid nodule (not recorded which). Some clones in this sample may be carry-over from other donors' samples. V usage is TRBV5-1 and J usage is TRBJ2-3; 10 bases fit TRBD2. For the CDR3, the DNA is TGCGCCAGCAGCTTGGTAGCGGGAGGAGTGGATACGCAGTATTTT. Amino acid sequence: CASSLVAGGVDTQYF.